This T cell receptor beta chain was recovered during a study of vaccination and CD4 T cells after COVID-19. About the research overall: Controls had a CEFX pool, an HIV-1 Nef pool, or no peptide added.

The treatment is: roughly 11-day PBMC culture with coronavirus spike peptide pools or control peptides (ViraFEST assay). Negative selection purified CD4+ T cells after less than 12 days of culture. CDR1 SGHVS and CDR2 FNYEAQ come from the germline V gene. The CDR3 loop spans 13 amino acids. Deletions cut 1 base from V and 1 base from J, with 4 bases between. CD4+ T cells that had been cultured provided DNA sequenced with the Oncomine TCR Beta short-read assay. Each CDR3 protein is one row after TCRdb ran MiXCR on the PCR reads. Of approximately 13,000 distinct CDR3 sequences in the sample, 29% were seen once. By its share, this clonotype is medium-sized. Its antigen remains unknown.

The chain links TRBV7-6 to TRBJ1-1, with D uncertain. The receptor comes from a human donor who received a COVID-19 vaccine. The sample in question was CD4+ T cells from blood, cultured in vitro, obtained before SARS-CoV-2 vaccination. The CDR3 region has the DNA TGTGCCAGCAGCTTAGTTGGGAACACTGAAGCTTTCTTT. It specifies CASSLVGNTEAFF.